This T cell receptor (beta chain) was retrieved from a study of shared clonotypes between healthy human individuals. Study in general: CD4 naive and CD4 memory each took three plates per donor, while CD8 naive took two and CD8 memory one.

The test was conducted at deep level. Investigators spread the genomic DNA of each subset evenly over several immunoSEQ plates. This table comes from immunoSEQ multiplex PCR, and its TCRdb copy is limited to in-frame clones, with some not included. The sample lists around 1.9 million clones; about 93% were seen once. Terminally differentiated effector memory CD45RA+ cells were excluded by CCR7 positive selection of CD45RO-negative cells. Sequenced: naive CD8+ T cells from PBMCs. The clonotype was recovered from a man between 18 and 29 years old in good health. Some clones in this sample may be carry-over from other donors' samples.

CDR3 in amino acids: CASSQVYSQPTIGAFF. CDR3 DNA: TGTGCCAGCAGCCAAGTGTACAGCCAACCGACTATCGGAGCTTTCTTT. The gene calls are TRBV4-2 and TRBJ1-1; D is ambiguous. The CDR3 runs to 16 residues. CDR1 is LGHNA, CDR2 YNFKEQ, per germline. Trimming left V 1 base short and J 10 bases short, with 22 bases between.